The 28 T cell receptor beta chains below were found in one sample sequenced in a study of T cell responses to AZD1222 COVID-19 vaccine. Here immunoSEQ multiplex PCR was the method, and the copy in TCRdb shows in-frame clones only, minus some. Of some 150,000 clones detected, 88% appear once; the ten largest clones hold around 2.1%. The sample in question was peripheral blood, obtained on day 0 of AZD1222 vaccination. The receptors originated from an adult in good health.

This rearrangement joins TRBV28 to TRBJ1-4; no reliable D call. V was cut by 7 bases and J by 2 bases, with 11 bases left in between. The CDR3 covers 14 residues. Per the germline V gene, CDR1 is MDHEN and CDR2 is SYDVKM. The CDR3 coding sequence is TGTGCCAGCAATATGGGAGGGACTAATGAAAAACTGTTTTTT. Translating gives CASNMGGTNEKLFF.

The rearrangement uses TRBV4-3 and TRBJ1-2, with D uncertain. This CDR3 comprises 16 residues. Trimming took 3 bases from V and 0 from J, leaving 14 bases between them. The germline V gene has CDR1 LGHNA and CDR2 YSLEER. The CDR3 DNA sequence: TGCGCCAGCAGCCACGTGCTGGGCGACCCTAACTATGGCTACACCTTC. Translation: CASSHVLGDPNYGYTF.

This clone showed up just a few times. The rearrangement joins TRBV29-1 to TRBJ1-2, with 9 nucleotides matching TRBD1. The germline CDR1 and CDR2 sequences are SQVTM and ANQGSEA. The V segment lost 5 bases and the J segment 6 bases; nucleotides outside the gene matches: 7. CDR3 length: 13 amino acids. CDR3 sequence (DNA): TGCAGCGTTCGATCCGGGACAGGGAATGGCTACACCTTC. The encoded protein is CSVRSGTGNGYTF.

The chain is built from TRBV9 and TRBJ1-6; D gene unclear. V dropped 4 bases and J dropped 4 bases, with 15 bases sitting between them. Looked up from germline, CDR1 is SGDLS and CDR2 is YYNGEE. CDR3 size: 16 residues. The DNA for the CDR3 is TGTGCCAGCAGCCCGACCTCCGAGGGATATAATTCACCCCTCCACTTT. It encodes CASSPTSEGYNSPLHF.

The CDR3 is CATQGLANEKLFF. CDR3 DNA: TGTGCCACCCAGGGTTTGGCTAATGAAAAACTGTTTTTT. The V and J genes are TRBV24-1 and TRBJ1-4, with D possibly TRBD1 on 5 matching bases. V lost 9 bases and J lost 3, with 10 bases in between. Germline CDR1 and CDR2: KGHDR and SFDVKD. This CDR3 has 13 amino acids.

The rearrangement joins TRBV18 to TRBJ1-6; TRBD1 agrees at 10 bases. Germline V gene lookup returns CDR1 KGHSH and CDR2 LQKENI. V trimming: 3 bases; J trimming: 5 bases; junction bases outside the gene matches: 4. This CDR3 has 16 amino acids. This CDR3 reads CASSPRTGGDNSPLHF. As DNA, the CDR3 is TGTGCCAGCTCACCCAGGACAGGGGGAGATAATTCACCCCTCCACTTT.

This clone appeared a few times. This chain connects TRBV30 to TRBJ2-7; 7 bases are a match to TRBD1. This CDR3 has 15 amino acids. From germline, CDR1 is GTSNPN and CDR2 SVGIG (reference sequence). V lost 3 bases to trimming and J lost 2 bases; unmatched junction nucleotides: 10. The CDR3: CAWSPVWGTAYEQYF. CDR3 sequence (DNA): TGTGCCTGGAGCCCTGTGTGGGGGACAGCCTACGAGCAGTACTTC.

On this clone itself: A read error may produce the germline difference seen at one junction end. The rearrangement links TRBV7-7 to TRBJ2-3; D gene ambiguous. Germline loops: CDR1 SSHAT, CDR2 FNYEAQ (reference sequence). The CDR3 runs 15 residues. CDR3: CASSLTPTNTDTQYF. The CDR3 region has the DNA TGTGCTAGCAGCTTAACCCCCACGAACACAGATACGCAGTATTTT.

The chain is built from TRBV28 and TRBJ2-5, with D possibly matching TRBD1 (6 bases). The CDR3 has 14 residues. V was cut by 7 bases and J by 4 bases, with 16 bases left in between. Germline CDR1 and CDR2: MDHEN and SYDVKM. CDR3 nucleotides: TGTGCCAGCACCTCGGCTGGACAGAGAGAGACCCAGTACTTC. Its translation is CASTSAGQRETQYF.

V usage is TRBV5-1 and J usage is TRBJ2-7; D is perhaps TRBD2 (5 bases). The germline V gene has CDR1 SGHRS and CDR2 YFSETQ. This CDR3 contains 14 residues. Deletions cut 0 bases from V and 5 bases from J, with 12 bases between. DNA of the CDR3: TGCGCCAGCAGCTTGGCCCGGGGAAATAACGAGCAGTACTTC. This codes for CASSLARGNNEQYF.

The chain has TRBV27 and TRBJ2-1, with D maybe TRBD2 (5 bases). CDR1 and CDR2 from the germline V gene are MNHEY and SMNVEV (reference sequence). This CDR3 has 13 amino acids. The V end lost 3 bases, the J end lost 6 bases, and 9 bases lay between the germline ends. The DNA for the CDR3 is TGTGCCAGCAGTTTGTCGCTAGCCAATGAGCAGTTCTTC. Protein sequence: CASSLSLANEQFF.

This clone was seen just once. The J gene is TRBJ2-5, the V gene TRBV28; 9 nucleotides align to TRBD1. This CDR3 has 17 amino acids. The germline CDR1 and CDR2 sequences are MDHEN and SYDVKM. With V trimmed by 5 bases and J by 4 bases, 14 bases remained unmatched. This chain's CDR3 is CASSPLRPDRGTETQYF. The CDR3 region has the DNA TGTGCCAGCAGTCCCCTCCGCCCGGACAGGGGCACAGAGACCCAGTACTTC.

The V call is TRBV20-1, the J call TRBJ2-1; 15 nucleotides align to TRBD2. This CDR3 contains 18 residues. The germline V gene has CDR1 DFQATT and CDR2 SNEGSKA (reference sequence). V was pared by 3 bases and J by 3 bases, with 9 bases of the junction left unmatched. The CDR3 here is CSASGGLAGGPIYNEQFF. For the CDR3, the DNA is TGCAGTGCTAGTGGGGGACTAGCGGGAGGCCCAATCTACAATGAGCAGTTCTTC.

The rearrangement joins TRBV15 to TRBJ2-6, with a tentative D call TRBD2 (5 bases). This CDR3 is 15 amino acids long. Deletions cut 3 bases from V and 4 bases from J, with 10 bases between. The germline gives CDR1 LNHNV, CDR2 YYDKDF (reference sequence). The CDR3 bases are TGTGCCACCAGCAGGAGAGGGTTCGGGGCCAACGTCCTGACTTTC. Amino acid sequence: CATSRRGFGANVLTF.

The chain is built from TRBV7-9 and TRBJ1-1, with D maybe TRBD1 (6 bases). In germline, CDR1 is SEHNR, CDR2 FQNEAQ (reference sequence). Trimming cost V 3 bases and J 1 base, with 9 bases left between them. The length of the CDR3 is 14 residues. CDR3 nucleotides: TGTGCCAGCAGCTTTTCGGGGGCGAACACTGAAGCTTTCTTT. This translates into CASSFSGANTEAFF.

This chain uses TRBV29-1 with TRBJ1-2, with D possibly matching TRBD1 (5 bases). The CDR3 sequence is 13 residues long. The germline CDR1 and CDR2 sequences are SQVTM and ANQGSEA. V gave up 1 base and J gave up 8 bases, with 14 bases separating them. CDR3 amino acids: CSVEGQGVRGYTF. CDR3 nucleotides: TGCAGCGTTGAAGGCCAAGGGGTACGAGGCTACACCTTC.

The V and J genes are TRBV19 and TRBJ2-7, with no clear D. Trimming cost V 3 bases and J 2 bases, with 8 bases left between them. Germline CDR1 and CDR2: LNHDA and SQIVND (reference sequence). This CDR3 is built from 13 residues. This chain's CDR3 is CASSITPAYEQYF. As DNA, the CDR3 is TGTGCCAGTAGTATCACGCCCGCCTACGAGCAGTACTTC.

The chain carries TRBV27 and TRBJ2-7; the D call may be TRBD1 or TRBD2 (5 bases each). CDR3 size: 14 residues. Germline lookup yields CDR1 MNHEY and CDR2 SMNVEV (reference sequence). V was cut by 3 bases and J by 0 bases, with 9 bases left in between. DNA for the CDR3: TGTGCCAGCAGTTTCTGGGACGGCTCCTACGAGCAGTACTTC. It encodes CASSFWDGSYEQYF.

The chain joins TRBV7-2 to TRBJ1-3, with D perhaps matching TRBD1 (5 bases). V gave up 3 bases and J gave up 2 bases, with 17 bases separating them. Germline values: CDR1 SGHTA, CDR2 FQGNSA. This CDR3 comprises 17 residues. This chain's CDR3 is CASSLLRPGKTGNTIYF. CDR3 DNA: TGTGCCAGCAGCTTGCTCCGTCCAGGGAAGACTGGAAACACCATATATTTT.

This chain connects TRBV29-1 to TRBJ1-4, with a possible D match to TRBD1 (5 bases). Germline V CDR1 and CDR2: SQVTM, ANQGSEA. The V end lost 5 bases, the J end lost 5 bases, and 15 bases lay between the germline ends. The CDR3 is 14 amino acids. The CDR3 DNA is TGCAGCGTTAATCGGGGGGGTGGGAATGAAAAACTGTTTTTT. Protein product: CSVNRGGGNEKLFF.

V and J are TRBV5-6 and TRBJ1-3; 11 bases fit TRBD1. This CDR3 spans 16 amino acids. V was clipped by 5 bases and J by 0 bases; unmatched bases: 4. Looked up from germline, CDR1 is SGHDT and CDR2 is YYEEEE. The CDR3 loop reads CASSSGTGGSGNTIYF. Written as DNA, the CDR3 is TGTGCCAGCAGTTCCGGGACAGGGGGCTCTGGAAACACCATATATTTT.

The chain recombines TRBV28 with TRBJ1-1; TRBD1 is a possible D gene (5 bases). V gave up 3 bases and J gave up 0 bases, with 14 bases separating them. Per the germline V gene, CDR1 is MDHEN and CDR2 is SYDVKM. The CDR3 loop spans 16 amino acids. CDR3 bases: TGTGCCAGCAGTTTGGGACCCTTCTTGATGAACACTGAAGCTTTCTTT. Translated, it gives CASSLGPFLMNTEAFF. The full variable domain, its missing parts supplied by reference TRBV28 and TRBJ1-1, is DVKVTQSSRYLVKRTGEKVFLECVQDMDHENMFWYRQDPGLGLRLIYFSYDVKMKEKGDIPEGYSVSREKKERFSLILESASTNQTSMYLCASSLGPFLMNTEAFFGQGTRLTVV.

This clone occurred a few times. The J gene is TRBJ2-3, the V gene TRBV27; 7 positions agree with TRBD1. V was pared by 2 bases and J by 3 bases, with 5 bases of the junction left unmatched. Germline V CDR1 and CDR2: MNHEY, SMNVEV (reference sequence). The CDR3 contains 15 residues. CDR3 in amino acids: CASSLATGATDTQYF. DNA of the CDR3: TGTGCCAGCAGTTTAGCTACAGGGGCAACAGATACGCAGTATTTT.

The CDR3 DNA reads TGTGCCATCAGACAGGGAGATGAAACTGAAGCTTTCTTT. It is translated as CAIRQGDETEAFF. This chain uses TRBV10-3 with TRBJ1-1; maybe TRBD1 (6 bases). CDR3 length: 13 residues. Germline CDR1 is ENHRY and CDR2 is SYGVKD. V lost 6 bases and J 5 bases, leaving 13 bases between the germline ends.

DNA for the CDR3: TGTGCCAGCAGCTTGGCGGTATCGGCCGAGCAGTACTTC. This sequence encodes CASSLAVSAEQYF. This chain connects TRBV5-6 to TRBJ2-7; D is unclear. CDR1 SGHDT and CDR2 YYEEEE come from the germline V gene. The ends were cut back, 0 bases at V and 6 bases at J, with 10 bases in the middle. CDR3 length: 13 amino acids.

The chain has TRBV7-9 and TRBJ1-5; possible D gene TRBD1, 6 bases. The germline V and J ends were trimmed by 1 base and 3 bases, with 7 bases remaining between them. In germline, CDR1 is SEHNR, CDR2 FQNEAQ (reference sequence). The CDR3 runs to 14 residues. This CDR3 reads CASSLGGLNQPQHF. In DNA, the CDR3 is TGTGCCAGCAGCTTAGGGGGGCTCAATCAGCCCCAGCATTTT.

This rearrangement joins TRBV28 to TRBJ1-1; D not certain. Trimming cost V 2 bases and J 7 bases, with 8 bases left between them. The germline CDR1 and CDR2 sequences are MDHEN and SYDVKM. The CDR3 extends over 12 amino acids. This CDR3 reads CASSLGLGEAFF. The CDR3, as DNA: TGTGCCAGCAGTTTAGGGTTGGGTGAAGCTTTCTTT.

This sequence joins TRBV2 and TRBJ1-2; D is unclear. Trimming shortened V by 3 bases and J by 4 bases, and 9 bases separated the two germline ends. The CDR3 consists of 13 residues. Germline assignment: CDR1 SNHLY and CDR2 FYNNEI. The CDR3 DNA reads TGTGCCAGCAGTGAGGGCAGATCCTATGGCTACACCTTC. This gives the protein CASSEGRSYGYTF.